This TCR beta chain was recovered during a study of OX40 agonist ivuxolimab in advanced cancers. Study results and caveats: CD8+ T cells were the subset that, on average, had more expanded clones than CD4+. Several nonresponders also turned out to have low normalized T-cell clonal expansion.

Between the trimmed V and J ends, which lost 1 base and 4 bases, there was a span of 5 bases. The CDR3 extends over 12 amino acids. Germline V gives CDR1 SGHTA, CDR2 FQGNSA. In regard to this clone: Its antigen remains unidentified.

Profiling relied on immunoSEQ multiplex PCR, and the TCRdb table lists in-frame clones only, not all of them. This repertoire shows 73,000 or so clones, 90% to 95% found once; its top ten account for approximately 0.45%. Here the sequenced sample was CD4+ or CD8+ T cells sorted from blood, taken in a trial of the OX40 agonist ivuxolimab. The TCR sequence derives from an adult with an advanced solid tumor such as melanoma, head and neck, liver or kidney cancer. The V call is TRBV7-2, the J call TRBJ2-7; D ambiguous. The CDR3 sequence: CASSLDAYEQYF. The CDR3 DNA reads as TGTGCCAGCAGCTTAGACGCATACGAGCAGTACTTC.